These 24 T cell receptor beta chains were sequenced from one sample in a study of tumor and adjacent non-tumor tissue in lung cancer. This sample's RNA came from whole unsorted tissue. The library came from three nested PCR rounds adapted from ARM-PCR protocols. TCRdb redid the calling of the multiplex PCR reads with MiXCR, one entry per CDR3 protein. The repertoire holds 65,000 to 95,000 distinct CDR3 sequences, with around 75% as singletons. The sequencing input was lung tumor tissue. These receptors originate from a woman between 45 and 65 years old with non-small cell lung cancer.

In the case of this clonotype: The junction departs from the called germline gene at one end, perhaps through a read error. The chain carries TRBV20-1 and TRBJ2-3, with 9 bases aligning to TRBD2. Looked up from germline, CDR1 is DFQATT and CDR2 is SNEGSKA (reference sequence). The CDR3 spans 15 residues. The CDR3, as DNA: TGCAGTGCTCGAGATATAGCGGGAGGCACAGATACGCAGTATTTT. Protein sequence: CSARDIAGGTDTQYF.

For this clonotype: The conserved closing phenylalanine or tryptophan is absent in this CDR3, likely reflecting a read error. V usage is TRBV12-3 or TRBV12-4 and J usage is TRBJ2-7, with no clear D. This CDR3 has 13 residues. Trimming shortened V by 3 bases and J by 1 base, and 7 bases separated the two germline ends. As DNA, the CDR3 is TGTGCCAGCAGTTTCAAGGGTTCCTACGAGCAGTACCTC. Amino acids: CASSFKGSYEQYL.

A word on this clonotype: The limits of the CDR3 on the DNA are not certain, so only TCRdb's listed CDR3 is given. The CDR3 spells CASTVGAGIDTETFF. V gene TRBV12-3 or TRBV12-4 combines with J gene TRBJ1-1; the DNA was not compared with TRBD1, the D call given in the table. The CDR3 sequence runs 15 residues, both termini included.

The sample holds a few counts of this clonotype. A read error may produce the germline difference seen at one junction end. The chain combines TRBV6-5 with TRBJ2-3, with TRBD2 as a possible D gene (6 bases). Germline V gene sequence: CDR1 MNHEY, CDR2 SVGAGI. This CDR3 region has 11 residues. CDR3 sequence: CARLERDRQYF. In DNA, the CDR3 is TGCGCCAGACTAGAGCGAGATAGGCAGTATTTT.

In its sample, this clonotype is medium-sized. V gene TRBV20-1 combines with J gene TRBJ1-4; D uncertain. Trimming shortened V by 0 bases and J by 4 bases, and 9 bases separated the two germline ends. Germline V gene sequence: CDR1 DFQATT, CDR2 SNEGSKA (reference sequence). This CDR3 has 14 residues. Written as DNA, the CDR3 is TGCAGTGCTAGAGAGGCAGGTTTTAATGAAAAACTGTTTTTT. Its protein is CSAREAGFNEKLFF.

Points on this clonotype: The junction differs from germline at one of its ends, possibly a read error. V gene TRBV12-3 or TRBV12-4 combines with J gene TRBJ1-1; D is unresolved. The CDR3 has 13 residues. The CDR3 bases are TGTGTCAGCAGTTTGAGATCGCACACTGAAGCTTTCTTT. This sequence encodes CVSSLRSHTEAFF.

V usage is TRBV6-5 and J usage is TRBJ2-5, with 8 bases fitting TRBD1. CDR3 length: 16 residues. Germline V lookup: CDR1 MNHEY, CDR2 SVGAGI. In DNA form, the CDR3 reads TGTGTCAACAGTCAATCCGGACAGGGCCTCCAAGAGACCCAGTACTTC. This sequence encodes CVNSQSGQGLQETQYF.

There are a few counts of this clonotype. This chain links TRBV28 with TRBJ2-1; D is perhaps TRBD2 (7 bases). V gave up 8 bases and J gave up 13 bases, with 36 bases separating them. CDR3 size: 18 residues. CDR1 is MDHEN and CDR2 is SYDVKM in the germline V gene. The CDR3 here is CASAKRGGPGGRRGDQFF. As DNA, the CDR3 is TGTGCCAGCGCTAAACGTGGGGGGCCCGGCGGGAGAAGGGGTGATCAGTTCTTC.

Remarks on this clonotype: Here the CDR3 omits its conserved ending phenylalanine or tryptophan, so a read error is the likely source. The rearrangement joins TRBV5-5 to TRBJ1-1; the D is unclear. The CDR3 loop spans 13 amino acids. CDR1 SGHKS and CDR2 YYEKEE come from the germline V gene (reference sequence). CDR3: CASSFQVATEAFL. DNA of the CDR3: TGTGCCAGTAGCTTTCAGGTGGCGACTGAAGCTTTCCTT.

This clonotype occurred a few times. The chain is built from TRBV9 and TRBJ2-2, with 8 bases identical to TRBD1. The CDR3 extends over 14 amino acids. The J segment lost 7 bases and the V segment lost 4 bases, leaving 6 bases of the junction unmatched. Per germline, CDR1 SGDLS and CDR2 YYNGEE. CDR3 region: CASSSTGGSGELFF. The CDR3 coding sequence is TGTGCCAGCAGCTCTACAGGGGGTAGCGGGGAGCTGTTTTTT.

About this clonotype: Compared with germline, one end of the junction differs, possibly owing to a read error. The chain links TRBV20-1 to TRBJ1-1, with unresolved D. The length of the CDR3 is 11 residues. Germline-derived CDR1 and CDR2 are DFQATT and SNEGSKA (reference sequence). CDR3 residues: CNSRVNTETFF. Written as DNA, the CDR3 is TGCAATTCGAGGGTTAACACTGAAACTTTCTTT.

The rearrangement uses TRBV11-2 and TRBJ2-1; TRBD2 is a possible D gene (7 bases). The CDR3 is 15 residues long. Germline lookup yields CDR1 SGHAT and CDR2 FQNNGV. CDR3 region: CAINIGGGGYNEQFF. The CDR3 DNA reads TGTGCAATCAACATAGGGGGAGGGGGCTACAATGAGCAGTTCTTC.

Concerning this clonotype: Because the CDR3 is missing its conserved closing phenylalanine or tryptophan, this is likely a read error. This chain uses TRBV6-5 with TRBJ1-2; 9 bases line up with TRBD1. The germline V gene has CDR1 MNHEY and CDR2 SVGAGI. The CDR3 sequence is 12 residues long. CDR3 amino acids: CDSSLWGQGYTL. The CDR3 nucleotides are TGTGACAGCAGTTTGTGGGGACAGGGATACACCTTA.

Concerning this clonotype: Mismatch with germline at one junction end may stem from a read error. The J gene is TRBJ1-5, the V gene TRBV20-1; D not certain. Germline-derived CDR1 and CDR2 are DFQATT and SNEGSKA (reference sequence). The CDR3 is 13 amino acids. Written as DNA, the CDR3 is TGCAGTGCTAGAGGGGATAGCGATCAGCCCCAGCACTTT. Translating it yields CSARGDSDQPQHF.

This clonotype was observed a single time. As the CDR3 is not closed by the conserved phenylalanine or tryptophan, this likely results from a read error. The DNA is left out, because the CDR3 cannot be placed on it with certainty; the CDR3 is given as TCRdb lists it. The V call is TRBV6-1, the J call TRBJ1-4; TRBD1, as called in the table, went unchecked against the DNA. Inclusive of both ends, the CDR3 amounts to 14 amino acids. Germline V CDR1 and CDR2: MNHNS, SASEGT. CDR3: CTSSEGGTNEKLIC.

About this clonotype itself: The junction and the germline gene differ at one end; a read error may be behind it. V is TRBV4-1 and J is TRBJ2-1, with TRBD1 matching over 10 bases. There are 14 residues in the CDR3. CDR1 is MGHRA, CDR2 YSYEKL, per germline. The CDR3 protein is CACSQGQGTHDQFF. CDR3 DNA: TGCGCCTGCAGTCAGGGACAGGGGACGCATGATCAGTTCTTC.

This clonotype has a handful of counts. This CDR3 is missing its conserved last phenylalanine or tryptophan, likely due to a read error. V gene TRBV6-5 combines with J gene TRBJ2-7; D may be TRBD2 (5 bases). V was cut by 4 bases and J by 3 bases, with 19 bases left in between. From germline, CDR1 is MNHEY and CDR2 SVGAGI. The CDR3 length is 16 residues. The CDR3 nucleotides read TGTGCCAGCAGTTTCGGACTGTCCTATTGGGGCTACGAGCAGTACCTC. Translating gives CASSFGLSYWGYEQYL.

Worth noting for this clonotype: At one boundary the junction diverges from the germline segment, which might be a read error. This chain links TRBV12-3 or TRBV12-4 with TRBJ2-2; D possibly corresponds to TRBD2 (6 bases). This CDR3 spans 13 amino acids. The CDR3 DNA is TGTGCCGCTCCCGGGGGAAAGACCGGGGAGCTGTATTTT. It codes for CAAPGGKTGELYF.

On this clonotype: Since no conserved phenylalanine or tryptophan closes the CDR3, a read error is the likely cause. The genes are TRBV6-5 and TRBJ2-2; no definite D call. The germline V gene encodes CDR1 MNHEY and CDR2 SVGAGI. The CDR3 totals 13 residues. Trimming took 8 bases from V and 1 from J, leaving 8 bases between them. The CDR3 spells CASATWNTGELFL. Written as DNA, the CDR3 is TGTGCCAGCGCGACATGGAACACCGGGGAGCTGTTTCTT.

Turning to this clonotype: Its ends do not fully match the called genes, so a read error is possible. The chain uses TRBV11-2 and TRBJ2-1; possibly TRBD2 for D (7 bases). The length of the CDR3 is 15 residues. Germline CDR1 SGHAT, CDR2 FQNNGV. CDR3 amino acids: CVSNKGGGDYNKQFF. The CDR3 nucleotides are TGTGTCAGCAACAAAGGGGGAGGGGACTACAATAAGCAGTTCTTC.

As to this clonotype: The junction does not match germline at one end; this may be a read error. The gene calls are TRBV5-6 and TRBJ1-3, with a tentative D call TRBD1 (5 bases). The V gene's germline CDR1 is SGHDT and CDR2 YYEEEE. The CDR3 totals 15 residues. CDR3 amino acids: CATSLAPTVRNTIYF. In DNA form, the CDR3 reads TGTGCCACCAGCTTAGCACCGACAGTTAGAAACACCATATATTTT.

A word on this clonotype: One junction end disagrees with the germline gene, perhaps due to a read error. V gene TRBV20-1 combines with J gene TRBJ2-2; TRBD1 aligns across 10 bases. CDR3 length: 16 amino acids. CDR1 is DFQATT and CDR2 is SNEGSKA in the germline V gene (reference sequence). CDR3 sequence: CSARGIRQGAAGELVF. The DNA for the CDR3 is TGCAGTGCTAGAGGGATAAGACAGGGGGCCGCCGGGGAGTTGGTTTTT.

The chain combines TRBV5-4 with TRBJ1-2; the D is unclear. V gave up 6 bases and J gave up 7 bases, with 10 bases separating them. Germline CDR1 reads SGHNT; CDR2 reads YYREEE (reference sequence). CDR3 length: 11 residues. The CDR3 bases are TGTGCCAGCACCGGTTCGGGTGGCTACACCTTC. This codes for CASTGSGGYTF.

In the case of this clonotype: The junction differs from germline at one of its ends, possibly a read error. The gene calls are TRBV6-1 and TRBJ2-1; D gene ambiguous. The germline gives CDR1 MNHNS, CDR2 SASEGT. CDR3 length: 12 amino acids. The CDR3 sequence is CASSITYNEQFF. The CDR3 DNA follows: TGTGCCAGCTCCATTACCTACAATGAGCAGTTTTTC.